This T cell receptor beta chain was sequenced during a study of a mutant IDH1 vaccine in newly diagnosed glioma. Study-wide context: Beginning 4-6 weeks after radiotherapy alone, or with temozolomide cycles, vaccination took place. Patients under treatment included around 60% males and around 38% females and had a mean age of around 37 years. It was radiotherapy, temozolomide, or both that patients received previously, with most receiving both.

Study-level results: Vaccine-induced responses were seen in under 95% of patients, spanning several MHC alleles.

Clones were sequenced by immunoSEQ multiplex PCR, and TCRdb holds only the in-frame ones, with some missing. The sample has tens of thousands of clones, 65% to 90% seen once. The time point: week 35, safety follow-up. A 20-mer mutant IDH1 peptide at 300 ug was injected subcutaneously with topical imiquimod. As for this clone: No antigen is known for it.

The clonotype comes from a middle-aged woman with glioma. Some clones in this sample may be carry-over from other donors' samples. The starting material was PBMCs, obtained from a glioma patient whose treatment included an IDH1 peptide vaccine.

CDR3 in DNA: TGTGCCAGCAGCCCGGGACTAGCGGGACAGAATGGGTTCAGCTACGAGCAGTACTTC. Its translation is CASSPGLAGQNGFSYEQYF. The chain carries TRBV7-6 and TRBJ2-7, with 13 bases fitting TRBD2. The CDR3 totals 19 residues. Germline V gene sequence: CDR1 SGHVS, CDR2 FNYEAQ. Trimming at V came to 5 bases and at J to 3 bases, leaving 16 bases not matched to a gene.